This T cell receptor beta chain is from a study of T cell repertoires in cytomegalovirus infection (dated by TCRdb to the late 2010s). Looking at the study overall: The HLA type of each donor mattered for the analysis, because public TCR beta signatures pointed to carriage of CMV infection along with the matching HLA type.

Sequencer: Illumina HiSeq 1500. The public reads were quality trimmed at Q25 with fastp and then assembled into clones with MiXCR by TCRdb, keeping productive beta chains. Rows are combined by CDR3 protein, so each entry shows the most common genes and DNA. For this sample the table gives some 200,000 distinct CDR3 sequences, of which about a tenth were detected only once. About 4.6% of the sample lies in the top ten. The research as a whole found: In both this cohort and an independent roughly 350-donor cohort, the cumulative frequency of public TCR beta family members distinguished carriers of CMV infection plus the relevant HLA type. The ex vivo response was dominated by HLA-C-restricted CMV-specific TCR beta clonotypes, and the single most frequent clonotype in two of eight donors was supplied by these HLA-C-restricted clonotypes.

This clonotype was observed many times. Its antigen specificity is not known. One base away there is no much larger clone; base qualities are not given. Trimming at the junction amounts to 1 base on V and 7 bases on J, and the germline ends lie 8 bases apart. CDR1 is given as SEHNR and CDR2 as FQNEAQ, both from the germline V gene (reference sequence). There are 12 amino acids in the CDR3, from cysteine to phenylalanine inclusive. The read is trimmed to its CDR3 DNA, 36 bases read in frame from base 1. The sequencing sample was made of PBMCs. The source of this sequence is a human donor in good health (CMV status not recorded). Some clones in this sample may be carry-over from other donors' samples. The chain is made from TRBV7-9 and TRBJ2-7; too little of a D gene remains to name it. The nucleotides read TGTGCCAGCAGCTTAGGGGAACGAGAGCAGTACTTC. The resulting protein is CASSLGEREQYF.